These 2 T cell receptor beta chains were sequenced from one sample in a study of a mutant IDH1 vaccine in newly diagnosed glioma. Time point described: baseline, week 1 (first vaccination visit). Described treatment: pre-vaccination baseline after standard-of-care therapy. TCRdb's copy holds only in-frame clones and misses some; the assay was immunoSEQ multiplex PCR. The sample has about 88,000 clones; 82% are singletons. Here the sequenced sample was PBMCs, taken from a glioma patient treated with radiotherapy, temozolomide or both. The receptors here all came from a man aged 35 to 55 with glioma. Some clones in this sample may be carry-over from other donors' samples.

The CDR3 region has the DNA TGTGCCAGCCGGAGGGAGGAGTTCTACGAGCAGTACTTC. The encoded protein is CASRREEFYEQYF. The chain employs TRBV6-5 and TRBJ2-7; a possible D gene is TRBD2 (6 bases). Germline CDR1 is MNHEY and CDR2 is SVGAGI. Between the trimmed V and J ends, which lost 8 bases and 3 bases, there was a span of 14 bases. The CDR3 is 13 residues long.

This clone was seen a few times. The chain is built from TRBV30 and TRBJ2-7; no clear D gene. The V end lost 4 bases, the J end lost 5 bases, and 9 bases lay between the germline ends. Per germline, CDR1 GTSNPN and CDR2 SVGIG (reference sequence). The CDR3 has 11 amino acids. CDR3 DNA sequence: TGTGCCTGGACAGGATGGGACGAGCAGTACTTC. Its protein is CAWTGWDEQYF.